The TCR beta chain under discussion was sequenced for a study of breast tumors, draining lymph nodes, adjacent tissues. This clonotype was recorded many times. Its matching antigen is unknown. A single record per CDR3 protein comes from TCRdb applying MiXCR to the multiplex PCR reads. The sample contains 21,000 or so distinct CDR3 sequences, 41% of which appear only once. Findings and limits, study-wide: Tumors had less TCR diversity than lymph nodes, more than nontumor tissue. That most tumor T cells come from lymph nodes remained unproven.

The specimen was breast tumor tissue. This sequence was found in a female donor with breast cancer. Some clones in this sample may be carry-over from other donors' samples.

The CDR3: CASSPAANYGYTF. CDR3 nucleotides: TGTGCCAGCAGCCCGGCGGCTAACTATGGCTACACCTTC. This chain connects TRBV7-3 to TRBJ1-2; D is unresolved. Trimming stripped 5 bases from V and 0 bases from J, with 7 bases between. There are 13 residues in the CDR3. CDR1 is SGHTA and CDR2 is FQGTGA in the germline V gene.